Below, one T cell receptor (beta chain) is given with its context. Its antigen remains unidentified. This entry is derived from a study of glioma-infiltrating T cells after dendritic cell vaccination. The wider study: Samples are from glioblastoma patients in Phase I and II dendritic cell vaccine trials.

The primer mix had 60 V beta and 13 J beta primers. The method was immunoSEQ multiplex PCR; TCRdb's version includes in-frame clones alone and lacks a portion of them. The sample has 80,000 to 95,000 clones, over 65% seen once. Germline V CDR1 and CDR2: SQVTM, ANQGSEA. V was pared by 5 bases and J by 5 bases, with 10 bases between. The CDR3 consists of 13 residues. Study-level points and caveats: No direct clonality-survival link was found; a diverse polyclonal response may matter.

V gene TRBV29-1 combines with J gene TRBJ1-6; no clear D. The sample here was blood, taken before dendritic cell vaccination. The receptor's source is a human donor with glioblastoma. The CDR3 coding sequence is TGCAGCGTTCGCCGGGAGGATAATTCACCCCTCCACTTT. This encodes CSVRREDNSPLHF.